These T cell receptor beta chains were read from a single sample in a study of early T cells in non-severe SARS-CoV-2 infection. Each CDR3 protein is one row after TCRdb ran MiXCR on the 5' RACE reads. This table has some 33,000 distinct CDR3 sequences, approximately 5.4% appearing once. Sequencing used whole blood. The receptors stem from an adult who was a healthcare worker with PCR-confirmed SARS-CoV-2 infection or an uninfected control (not recorded which). CDR3s include the opening cysteine and the closing phenylalanine or tryptophan. The D gene is left open where the match is weak. Clone size appears in some rows only: once, few, many, or a class for an expanded clone.

TRBJ2-4,TRBV2,many,NA,CAMTTGAAKNIQYF,TGTGCCATGACTACAGGAGCCGCCAAAAACATTCAGTACTTC
TRBJ1-1,TRBV6-5,many,NA,CASKFGNTEAFF,TGTGCCAGCAAGTTCGGGAACACTGAAGCTTTCTTT
TRBJ2-1,TRBV14,many,NA,CASSRSPGANNEQFF,TGTGCCAGCAGCCGTTCCCCGGGAGCCAATAATGAGCAGTTCTTC
TRBJ1-1,TRBV20-1,NA,NA,CSAFDPGPGATEAFF,TGCAGTGCTTTTGACCCCGGACCCGGGGCCACTGAAGCTTTCTTT
TRBJ1-1,TRBV12-3/TRBV12-4,many,NA,CASTTWEGTEAFF,TGTGCCAGCACAACCTGGGAGGGGACTGAAGCTTTCTTT
TRBJ2-1,TRBV6-6,many,NA,CASSYLQEGKEQFF,TGTGCCAGCAGTTACCTTCAGGAGGGTAAGGAGCAGTTCTTC
TRBJ2-1,TRBV7-2,many,TRBD2,CASSLALSGGAHEQFF,TGTGCCAGCAGCTTAGCGCTCAGCGGGGGGGCGCACGAGCAGTTCTTC
TRBJ2-3,TRBV10-2,few,TRBD2,CASSDSRLAGTDTQYF,TGCGCCAGCAGTGATTCCCGACTAGCTGGCACAGATACGCAGTATTTT
TRBJ2-2,TRBV24-1,NA,TRBD1,CATSGTGATGELFF,TGTGCCACCTCCGGGACAGGGGCCACCGGGGAGCTGTTTTTT
TRBJ2-7,TRBV11-2,NA,TRBD1,CASSSDRDRRDEQYF,TGTGCCAGCAGCTCGGACCGGGACAGAAGGGACGAGCAGTACTTC
TRBJ1-4,TRBV7-9,NA,TRBD1,CASSPGDRGLSEEKLFF,TGTGCCAGCAGCCCCGGGGACAGGGGTCTTTCGGAGGAAAAACTGTTTTTT
TRBJ2-7,TRBV6-5,NA,TRBD1,CASRYTPGGTRLEQYF,TGTGCCAGCAGATACACCCCAGGGGGCACGCGGTTGGAGCAGTACTTC
TRBJ2-1,TRBV29-1,many,NA,CSVVGGVNYNEQFF,TGCAGCGTTGTGGGTGGGGTTAACTACAATGAGCAGTTCTTC
TRBJ1-2,TRBV7-2,few,NA,CASSPGGDSGGYTF,TGTGCCAGCAGCCCGGGGGGAGACTCGGGAGGCTACACCTTC
TRBJ2-5,TRBV5-1,NA,NA,CASHFGGAEVETQYF,TGCGCCAGCCACTTCGGCGGGGCAGAGGTAGAGACCCAGTACTTC
TRBJ1-4,TRBV12-5,NA,NA,CASGLGRAWYEKLFF,TGTGCTAGTGGTTTGGGCCGGGCTTGGTATGAAAAACTGTTTTTT
TRBJ2-7,TRBV7-9,many,TRBD1,CASSLWTGRRSTYEQYF,TGTGCCAGCAGCCTCTGGACAGGGCGGAGGTCTACCTACGAGCAGTACTTC